The clone carrying this T cell receptor (beta chain) appeared many times. The CDR3 is 15 amino acids. Trimming cost V 5 bases and J 9 bases, with 23 bases left between them. Germline V gene sequence: CDR1 DFQATT, CDR2 SNEGSKA (reference sequence). A single record per CDR3 protein comes from TCRdb applying MiXCR to the 5' RACE reads. The table shows about 520,000 distinct CDR3 sequences, with approximately 22% occurring only once. The entry originates in a study of identical twins. These same data were also listed under a study on T cells expressing NK-cell markers.

The material sequenced was CD4+ T cells sorted from blood. The receptor was derived from a woman between 18 and 30 years old in good health. The rearrangement joins TRBV20-1 to TRBJ2-1, with no clear D. CDR3 nucleotide sequence: TGCAGTGCTCGGACCCCGGGTTTCGCACTCAGTGAGCAGTTCTTC. It yields the protein CSARTPGFALSEQFF.